This is a list of T cell receptor beta chains from one sample in a study of cytomegalovirus exposure and HLA in healthy donors. Measured with immunoSEQ multiplex PCR; TCRdb has only the in-frame clones, and not every one. The sample contains around 240,000 clones, roughly 82% of which appear only once. The sample taken for sequencing was PBMCs. These receptors all stem from a middle-aged woman in good health and CMV-seropositive. Each CDR3 is given with its conserved first and last residue. Fields, in order: clone size, D gene, V gene, J gene, CDR3 DNA, CDR3 protein. The D gene is left open where the match is weak. Part of the rows lack a size; the others show once, few, many or a class for expanded clones.

size: NA
D: TRBD1
V: TRBV7-9
J: TRBJ1-1
DNA: TGTGCCAGCAGCGGCCGGGACAGGGGTGGGCACACTGAAGCTTTCTTT
CDR3: CASSGRDRGGHTEAFF

size: NA
D: TRBD2
V: TRBV7-9
J: TRBJ2-5
DNA: TGTGCCAGCAGCCCTAGAGGCGGGAGGCCCCCCGAGACCCAGTACTTC
CDR3: CASSPRGGRPPETQYF

size: NA
D: TRBD1
V: TRBV11-3
J: TRBJ1-3
DNA: TGTGCCAGCAGCACGACAGGGGAGGGCTCTGGAAACACCATATATTTT
CDR3: CASSTTGEGSGNTIYF

size: once
D: TRBD1
V: TRBV30
J: TRBJ1-1
DNA: TGTGCCTGGGAACTGGGACAGGGTAACACTGAAGCTTTCTTT
CDR3: CAWELGQGNTEAFF

size: NA
D: NA
V: TRBV27
J: TRBJ1-1
DNA: TGTGCCAGCAGTTCGGCGGGGCTGATCACTGAAGCTTTCTTT
CDR3: CASSSAGLITEAFF

size: NA
D: TRBD1
V: TRBV5-4
J: TRBJ2-3
DNA: TGTGCCAGCAGCCGGGGGACAGGGGGCCCTACTCACACAGATACGCAGTATTTT
CDR3: CASSRGTGGPTHTDTQYF

size: once
D: NA
V: TRBV7-7
J: TRBJ2-1
DNA: TGTGCTAGCAGCGAGCTCTCCTACAATGAGCAGTTCTTC
CDR3: CASSELSYNEQFF

size: NA
D: TRBD2
V: TRBV5-6
J: TRBJ2-3
DNA: TGTGCCAGCGGGGACACGGGGGGGACCACAGATACGCAGTATTTT
CDR3: CASGDTGGTTDTQYF

size: few
D: TRBD2
V: TRBV2
J: TRBJ2-2
DNA: TGTGCCAGCAGTGTTGTGGGAGGGACCGGGGAGCTGTTTTTT
CDR3: CASSVVGGTGELFF

size: NA
D: NA
V: TRBV6-5
J: TRBJ2-3
DNA: TGTGCCAGCAGTTGGGACACCGGCTCGATGAAGGATACGCAGTATTTT
CDR3: CASSWDTGSMKDTQYF

size: NA
D: NA
V: TRBV6-6
J: TRBJ1-1
DNA: TGTGCCAGCACCCAAGCCGAACGAGGCTCTGAAGCTTTCTTT
CDR3: CASTQAERGSEAFF

size: NA
D: NA
V: TRBV7-3
J: TRBJ2-7
DNA: TGTGCCAGCAGCCCTCGGGGGAACTCCTACGAGCAGTACTTC
CDR3: CASSPRGNSYEQYF

size: NA
D: NA
V: TRBV27
J: TRBJ2-7
DNA: TGTGCCAGCAGTTTTCGGGGATTGGAGCAGTACTTC
CDR3: CASSFRGLEQYF

size: NA
D: NA
V: TRBV7-9
J: TRBJ2-4
DNA: TGTGCCAGCAGCGAGACTAGTGCGAACATTCAGTACTTC
CDR3: CASSETSANIQYF

size: NA
D: TRBD1
V: TRBV7-2
J: TRBJ1-1
DNA: TGTGCCAGCAGCTCCTACAGGGGGAACACTGAAGCTTTCTTT
CDR3: CASSSYRGNTEAFF

size: NA
D: TRBD2
V: TRBV5-1
J: TRBJ2-2
DNA: TGCGCCAGCAATCGACTAGCGGGAGATGGCACCGGGGAGCTGTTTTTT
CDR3: CASNRLAGDGTGELFF

size: NA
D: NA
V: TRBV6-5
J: TRBJ1-6
DNA: TGTGCCAGCAGGTCGACAGGAATTAATTCACCCCTCCACTTT
CDR3: CASRSTGINSPLHF

size: NA
D: NA
V: TRBV5-1
J: TRBJ1-5
DNA: TGCGCCAGCAGCTTGGACGGAGGACGCAATCAGCCCCAGCATTTT
CDR3: CASSLDGGRNQPQHF

size: NA
D: TRBD1
V: TRBV2
J: TRBJ1-2
DNA: TGTGCCAGCGGTGACCCGGGACAGGGGAACTATGGCTACACCTTC
CDR3: CASGDPGQGNYGYTF

size: NA
D: TRBD2
V: TRBV11-2
J: TRBJ2-2
DNA: TGTGCCAGCAGCTTAGTACTAGCGGGAGCCGGGGAGCTGTTTTTT
CDR3: CASSLVLAGAGELFF

size: NA
D: NA
V: TRBV4-3
J: TRBJ2-4
DNA: TGCGCCAGCAGCCAAGTTTTAGAGAAAAACATTCAGTACTTC
CDR3: CASSQVLEKNIQYF

size: NA
D: TRBD1
V: TRBV7-2
J: TRBJ1-4
DNA: TGTGCCAGCAGCCCGCCCGGGACAGGGGTCGAAAAACTGTTTTTT
CDR3: CASSPPGTGVEKLFF

size: NA
D: NA
V: TRBV25-1
J: TRBJ1-6
DNA: TGTGCCAGCAGTGAATCAGGGGCGTATAATTCCCCCCTCCACTTT
CDR3: CASSESGAYNSPLHF

size: NA
D: NA
V: TRBV2
J: TRBJ2-7
DNA: TGTGCCAGCAGGGACAGGACTAGCTACTACGAGCAGTACTTC
CDR3: CASRDRTSYYEQYF

size: NA
D: TRBD1
V: TRBV5-8
J: TRBJ1-5
DNA: TGTGCCAGCAGCTTCAGGGGGCGGAATCAGCCCCAGCATTTT
CDR3: CASSFRGRNQPQHF

size: NA
D: TRBD1
V: TRBV15
J: TRBJ2-7
DNA: TGTGCCACCAGCAGAGCTGCCAAGGGGGCTGGGGGCTACGAGCAGTACTTC
CDR3: CATSRAAKGAGGYEQYF